The 26 T cell receptor beta chains below come from one sample, sequenced in a study of T cell repertoires in cytomegalovirus infection. TCRdb reprocessed the reads with MiXCR, giving one entry per CDR3 protein. The data show about 180,000 distinct CDR3 sequences, with about 15% seen just once and approximately 25% held by the top ten. The sample comprised CD8+ T cells from PBMCs. The origin of the receptors is a human donor in good health (CMV status not recorded). Some clones in this sample may be carry-over from other donors' samples.

This chain connects TRBV29-1 to TRBJ1-2, with D unclear. V lost 1 base to trimming and J lost 8 bases, with 11 bases between them. Per germline, CDR1 SQVTM and CDR2 ANQGSEA. This CDR3 has 12 amino acids. CDR3 bases: TGCAGCGTTGAAGCGCGGGGAGGGGGCTACACCTTC. Translating it yields CSVEARGGGYTF.

This clonotype was seen only a few times. The chain is built from TRBV7-9 and TRBJ1-2; D gene unclear. The length of the CDR3 is 12 residues. Germline CDR1 is SEHNR and CDR2 is FQNEAQ (reference sequence). V lost 1 base, J lost 10 bases, and 10 bases lay in between. DNA for the CDR3: TGTGCCAGCAGCTTAGTTCCTGGGGACTACACCTTC. Protein: CASSLVPGDYTF.

This clonotype has just a few counts. This chain uses TRBV19 with TRBJ1-1; tentatively, D is TRBD1 (5 bases). This CDR3 comprises 16 residues. Germline CDR1 and CDR2: LNHDA and SQIVND (reference sequence). V lost 5 bases and J 1 base, leaving 17 bases between the germline ends. In DNA form, the CDR3 reads TGTGCCAGTAGTGCCGGGCGGGACCTGGCGAACACTGAAGCTTTCTTT. Amino acids: CASSAGRDLANTEAFF.

This clonotype showed up just a few times. This rearrangement joins TRBV7-2 to TRBJ1-1, with 8 positions matching TRBD1. Germline V gene data show CDR1 as SGHTA and CDR2 as FQGNSA. CDR3 length: 15 amino acids. With 1 base clipped from V and 7 bases from J, the junction kept 8 bases outside the gene matches. CDR3 in amino acids: CASSLVGRGRVEAFF. For the CDR3, the DNA is TGTGCCAGCAGCTTAGTAGGCAGGGGGCGAGTTGAAGCTTTCTTT.

This clonotype was detected a few times. V gene TRBV4-1 combines with J gene TRBJ2-7, with D possibly TRBD1 on 5 matching bases. V gave up 0 bases and J gave up 3 bases, with 15 bases separating them. Looked up from germline, CDR1 is MGHRA and CDR2 is YSYEKL. This CDR3 is built from 16 residues. This CDR3 reads CASSQDQGADSYEQYF. CDR3 DNA: TGCGCCAGCAGCCAAGATCAAGGGGCGGATAGCTACGAGCAGTACTTC.

This clonotype was picked up a small number of times. The CDR3 bases are TGTGCCAGCAGTGACCTGGACACCCGGGGGAACCAAGAGACCCAGTACTTC. This codes for CASSDLDTRGNQETQYF. The rearrangement links TRBV6-1 to TRBJ2-5, with D possibly matching TRBD2 (6 bases). CDR3 size: 17 residues. The germline gives CDR1 MNHNS, CDR2 SASEGT. V gave up 3 bases and J gave up 0 bases, with 17 bases separating them.

The chain employs TRBV29-1 and TRBJ2-2; possible D gene TRBD1, 5 bases. The CDR3 sequence is 16 residues long. The germline CDR1 and CDR2 sequences are SQVTM and ANQGSEA. With 0 bases removed from V and 3 bases from J, the gap between germline ends came to 14 bases. The CDR3 sequence: CSVEDPNEGDTGELFF. DNA for the CDR3: TGCAGCGTTGAAGACCCGAATGAAGGGGACACCGGGGAGCTGTTTTTT.

This clonotype was counted between two and nine times. The rearrangement joins TRBV6-2 or TRBV6-3 to TRBJ1-3; 7 bases agree with TRBD1. CDR3 length equals 16 residues. The V gene's germline CDR1 is MNHEY and CDR2 SVGEGT. Trimming removed 7 bases from V and 0 bases from J; junction bases left unmatched: 9. CDR3 residues: CASTNQDRTSGNTIYF. The CDR3 DNA is TGTGCCAGCACGAACCAGGACAGGACCTCTGGAAACACCATATATTTT.

The chain uses TRBV11-2 and TRBJ2-7; 10 nucleotides align to TRBD1. Trimming cost V 4 bases and J 3 bases; bases outside gene matches: 6. Germline loops: CDR1 SGHAT, CDR2 FQNNGV. The CDR3 spans 15 residues. In nucleotides, the CDR3 is TGTGCCAGCAGCTCTCCGGGACAGGGGTTCTACGAGCAGTACTTC. Translated, it gives CASSSPGQGFYEQYF.

This clonotype was seen more than once but under ten times. V and J are TRBV28 and TRBJ1-1, with D possibly TRBD1 on 6 matching bases. The V gene's germline CDR1 is MDHEN and CDR2 SYDVKM. V was shortened by 5 bases and J by 8 bases, with 18 bases between the two germline ends. The CDR3 loop spans 14 amino acids. As DNA, the CDR3 is TGTGCCAGCAGTCCTCCGGGACACCCAGCAGAAGCTTTCTTT. Amino acid sequence: CASSPPGHPAEAFF.

This chain connects TRBV7-2 to TRBJ2-2, with 8 bases matching TRBD1. Germline V CDR1 and CDR2: SGHTA, FQGNSA. V was pared by 5 bases and J by 3 bases, with 5 bases of the junction left unmatched. This CDR3 region has 15 residues. The CDR3 DNA reads as TGTGCCAGCAGCCCTGGGACAGGTGACACCGGGGAGCTGTTTTTT. Protein sequence: CASSPGTGDTGELFF.

The table lists this clonotype with a few counts. The rearrangement links TRBV28 to TRBJ2-1; 8 bases line up with TRBD2. Germline V gives CDR1 MDHEN, CDR2 SYDVKM. The CDR3 loop spans 16 amino acids. After removal of 2 bases from V and 9 bases from J, the junction contained 12 bases not matched to a gene. The CDR3 protein is CASSLVSGRAKSEQFF. CDR3 nucleotides: TGTGCCAGCAGTTTAGTGTCCGGGAGGGCCAAATCTGAGCAGTTCTTC.

About this clonotype itself: One end of the junction fails to match germline, which may point to a read error. The chain employs TRBV29-1 and TRBJ2-5; 13 positions agree with TRBD2. The CDR3 consists of 17 residues. From germline, CDR1 is SQVTM and CDR2 ANQGSEA. The CDR3 loop reads CSVEDPTSGGPQETQYF. In DNA form, the CDR3 reads TGCAGCGTTGAAGATCCGACTAGCGGGGGGCCACAAGAGACCCAGTACTTT.

The table lists this clonotype with a few counts. The genes are TRBV12-3 or TRBV12-4 and TRBJ1-1, with TRBD1 matching over 11 bases. The length of the CDR3 is 15 residues. J gave up 5 bases and V 2 bases, and 4 bases lay outside the gene matches. This CDR3 reads CASSLYGQGATEAFF. CDR3 DNA sequence: TGTGCCAGCAGTTTATACGGACAGGGGGCAACTGAAGCTTTCTTT.

This clonotype was picked up a small number of times. This chain connects TRBV15 to TRBJ1-5; D is uncertain. Germline V gene data show CDR1 as LNHNV and CDR2 as YYDKDF (reference sequence). This CDR3 spans 14 amino acids. V was clipped by 5 bases and J by 1 base, with 9 bases between them. The CDR3 DNA reads as TGTGCCACCAGCCTTCTGGGCAGCAATCAGCCCCAGCATTTT. Residues: CATSLLGSNQPQHF.

CDR3 region: CASRQTIAGSPEEQYF. The CDR3 DNA is TGTGCCAGCAGACAAACAATAGCGGGGTCTCCAGAGGAGCAGTACTTC. The chain recombines TRBV14 with TRBJ2-7, with TRBD2 identical over 8 bases. The CDR3 sequence is 16 residues long. Trimming at V came to 6 bases and at J to 7 bases, leaving 17 bases not matched to a gene. The germline V gene has CDR1 SGHDN and CDR2 FVKESK. Full variable domain (rest looked up from reference TRBV14 and TRBJ2-7): EAGVTQFPSHSVIEKGQTVTLRCDPISGHDNLYWYRRVMGKEIKFLLHFVKESKQDESGMPNNRFLAERTGGTYSTLKVQPAELEDSGVYFCASRQTIAGSPEEQYFGPGTRLTVT.

This clonotype was detected a few times. The CDR3 region is CASSWEADEQYF. Here the CDR3 DNA reads TGTGCCAGCAGCTGGGAGGCAGACGAGCAGTACTTC. The V call is TRBV7-9, the J call TRBJ2-7, with D maybe TRBD2 (6 bases). Germline V gives CDR1 SEHNR, CDR2 FQNEAQ (reference sequence). V was trimmed by 4 bases and J by 5 bases, leaving 9 bases between them. This CDR3 is built from 12 residues. Variable domain in full (rest from reference TRBV7-9 and TRBJ2-7): DTGVSQNPRHKITKRGQNVTFRCDPISEHNRLYWYRQTLGQGPEFLTYFQNEAQLEKSRLLSDRFSAERPKGSFSTLEIQRTEQGDSAMYLCASSWEADEQYFGPGTRLTVT.

The gene calls are TRBV7-2 and TRBJ2-3; D could derive from TRBD1 or TRBD2 (5 bases each). The CDR3 is 14 residues long. V was clipped by 3 bases and J by 0 bases, with 7 bases between them. CDR1 SGHTA and CDR2 FQGNSA come from the germline V gene. CDR3 bases: TGTGCCAGCAGCTTCTGGGACAGCACAGATACGCAGTATTTT. This gives the protein CASSFWDSTDTQYF. The entire variable domain, with the rest obtained from reference TRBV7-2 and TRBJ2-3, is as follows: GAGVSQSPSNKVTEKGKDVELRCDPISGHTALYWYRQSLGQGLEFLIYFQGNSAPDKSGLPSDRFSAERTGGSVSTLTIQRTQQEDSAVYLCASSFWDSTDTQYFGPGTRLTVL.

The V call is TRBV27, the J call TRBJ2-3, with D tentatively TRBD1 (5 bases). Trimming removed 6 bases from V and 2 bases from J, with 12 bases in between. Per germline, CDR1 MNHEY and CDR2 SMNVEV (reference sequence). This CDR3 has 14 amino acids. The CDR3 coding sequence is TGTGCCAGCAGCAGGGTTCTTCCCACAGATACGCAGTATTTT. It is translated as CASSRVLPTDTQYF.

The rearrangement links TRBV29-1 to TRBJ1-5; 10 bases map to TRBD1. The CDR3 has 14 amino acids. Germline trimming cut 5 bases from V and 6 bases from J; bases unmatched to any gene: 7. Germline-derived CDR1 and CDR2 are SQVTM and ANQGSEA. The CDR3 bases are TGCAGCGTTTTACCGGGACAGGGGCGTCAGCCCCAGCATTTT. It yields the protein CSVLPGQGRQPQHF.

This clonotype was detected a few times. This chain uses TRBV28 with TRBJ2-1; 7 bases fit TRBD1. Germline V gene data show CDR1 as MDHEN and CDR2 as SYDVKM. V was pared by 3 bases and J by 3 bases, with 8 bases of the junction left unmatched. The CDR3 covers 16 residues. This CDR3 is CASSFSGTDLYNEQFF. The CDR3 nucleotides are TGTGCCAGCAGTTTCTCCGGGACAGACCTCTACAATGAGCAGTTCTTC.

The chain carries TRBV6-5 and TRBJ2-7; 7 bases align to TRBD2. The CDR3 runs 15 residues. Germline trimming cut 2 bases from V and 7 bases from J; bases unmatched to any gene: 11. Germline CDR1 reads MNHEY; CDR2 reads SVGAGI. This CDR3 is CASSYAGDGVWEQYF. The DNA of the CDR3 is TGTGCCAGCAGTTACGCGGGAGATGGGGTGTGGGAGCAGTACTTC.

This clonotype was observed a handful of times. As DNA, the CDR3 is TGTGCCAGCAGCTCTTCCTCCTACGGGTCTGCGGGGGGGGCCTACGAGCAGTACTTC. Protein product: CASSSSSYGSAGGAYEQYF. This chain connects TRBV7-8 to TRBJ2-7; 9 positions agree with TRBD2. V was pared by 4 bases and J by 2 bases, with 18 bases of the junction left unmatched. The CDR3 runs to 19 residues. Germline CDR1 reads SGHVS; CDR2 reads FQNEAQ.

The chain recombines TRBV10-3 with TRBJ2-7; tentatively, D is TRBD1 (6 bases). CDR1 ENHRY and CDR2 SYGVKD come from the germline V gene. This CDR3 is 13 amino acids long. V dropped 7 bases and J dropped 5 bases, with 15 bases sitting between them. The CDR3: CAITTPTGNEQYF. The DNA of the CDR3 is TGTGCCATCACCACCCCAACAGGGAACGAGCAGTACTTC.

As for this clonotype: A junction end diverges from the germline sequence, so it may reflect a read error. The chain joins TRBV11-1 to TRBJ1-1; unclear D gene. CDR1 and CDR2 from the germline V gene are SGHAT and FQDESV (reference sequence). The CDR3 is made up of 12 amino acids. The chain's CDR3 is CACSYGDTEAFF. CDR3 sequence (DNA): TGTGCCTGCAGCTATGGGGACACTGAAGCTTTCTTT.

This clonotype has just a few counts. This chain uses TRBV12-3 or TRBV12-4 with TRBJ2-1; D is ambiguous. The CDR3 contains 13 residues. With 5 bases removed from V and 3 bases from J, the gap between germline ends came to 8 bases. In nucleotides, the CDR3 is TGTGCCAGCAGTGCGCCTCACTACAATGAGCAGTTCTTC. Amino acid sequence: CASSAPHYNEQFF.